These T cell receptor beta chains were read from a single sample in a study of T cell responses to AZD1222 COVID-19 vaccine. Clones were read by immunoSEQ multiplex PCR, and TCRdb kept only the in-frame ones, dropping some. The sample has approximately 140,000 clones, roughly 90% seen once; the top ten hold about 3.3%. The sample was peripheral blood, taken 28 days after the second AZD1222 dose. The receptors were sampled from an adult who received the AZD1222 COVID-19 vaccine. Both conserved end residues are part of each CDR3. D genes are given only for firm matches. Rows give clone size only sometimes, using once, few, many, or a class for an expanded clone.

D: TRBD2; V: TRBV7-6; J: TRBJ2-7; size: NA; DNA: TGTGCCAGCAGCTCGCTAGCGGGAGGTACCTCCTACGAGCAGTACTTC; CDR3: CASSSLAGGTSYEQYF
D: NA; V: TRBV4-1; J: TRBJ2-1; size: NA; DNA: TGCGCCAGCAGCCAAGATCGGTTGGCTGCTTCCTACAATGAGCAGTTCTTC; CDR3: CASSQDRLAASYNEQFF
D: NA; V: TRBV5-1; J: TRBJ1-2; size: NA; DNA: TGCGCCAGCAGCCCCGAGGCCGATTTGGGCTACGACACCTTC; CDR3: CASSPEADLGYDTF
D: NA; V: TRBV7-9; J: TRBJ2-1; size: NA; DNA: TGTGCCAGCAGCTGGGCCCCCAATGAGCAGTTCTTC; CDR3: CASSWAPNEQFF
D: NA; V: TRBV4-1; J: TRBJ2-7; size: NA; DNA: TGCGCCAGCAGCCAAGGGGTAGGCTCCTACGAGCAGTACTTC; CDR3: CASSQGVGSYEQYF
D: NA; V: TRBV29-1; J: TRBJ1-1; size: NA; DNA: TGCAGCGTTGTGGCGGGACTCACTGAAGCTTTCTTT; CDR3: CSVVAGLTEAFF
D: NA; V: TRBV4-1; J: TRBJ1-2; size: few; DNA: TGCGCCAGCAGCTTCGACGGGAACTATGGCTACACCTTC; CDR3: CASSFDGNYGYTF
D: TRBD1; V: TRBV11-2; J: TRBJ1-2; size: NA; DNA: TGCCCGTACGGTACAGGGGGCAGCTACACCTTC; CDR3: CPYGTGGSYTF
D: TRBD1; V: TRBV6-6; J: TRBJ1-5; size: NA; DNA: TGTGCCAGCAGGCGGGGGACAGGGAATCAGCCCCAGCATTTT; CDR3: CASRRGTGNQPQHF
D: NA; V: TRBV18; J: TRBJ2-3; size: NA; DNA: TGTGCCAGCTCACCATTAAGGAGCACAGATACGCAGTATTTT; CDR3: CASSPLRSTDTQYF